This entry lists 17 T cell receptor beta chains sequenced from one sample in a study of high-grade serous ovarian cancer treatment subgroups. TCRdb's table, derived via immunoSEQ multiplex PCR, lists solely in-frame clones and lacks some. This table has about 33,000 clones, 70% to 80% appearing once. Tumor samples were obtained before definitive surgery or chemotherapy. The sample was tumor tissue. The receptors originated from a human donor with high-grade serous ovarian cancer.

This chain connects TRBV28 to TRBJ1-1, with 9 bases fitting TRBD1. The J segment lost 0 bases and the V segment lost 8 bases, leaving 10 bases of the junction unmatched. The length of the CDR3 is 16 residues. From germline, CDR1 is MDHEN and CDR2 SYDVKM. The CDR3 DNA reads TGTGCCAGCCATTCGGACAGGGGCGAACTGAACACTGAAGCTTTCTTT. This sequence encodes CASHSDRGELNTEAFF.

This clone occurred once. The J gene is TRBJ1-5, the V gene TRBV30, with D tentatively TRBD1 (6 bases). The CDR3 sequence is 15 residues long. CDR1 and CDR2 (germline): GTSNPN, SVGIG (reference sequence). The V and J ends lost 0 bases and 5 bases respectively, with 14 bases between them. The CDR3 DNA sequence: TGTGCCTGGAGTGTCCGGGGGCTCCGGGATCAGCCCCAGCATTTT. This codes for CAWSVRGLRDQPQHF.

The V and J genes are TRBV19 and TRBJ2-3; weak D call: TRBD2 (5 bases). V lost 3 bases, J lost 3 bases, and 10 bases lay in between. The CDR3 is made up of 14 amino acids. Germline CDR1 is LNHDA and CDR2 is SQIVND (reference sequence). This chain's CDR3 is CASSMSGGTDTQYF. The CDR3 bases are TGTGCCAGTAGTATGAGCGGCGGAACAGATACGCAGTATTTT.

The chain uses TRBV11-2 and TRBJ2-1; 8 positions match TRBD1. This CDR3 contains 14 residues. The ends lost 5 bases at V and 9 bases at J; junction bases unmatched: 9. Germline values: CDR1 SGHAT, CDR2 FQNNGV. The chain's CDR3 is CASSRRTGNCEQFF. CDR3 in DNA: TGTGCCAGCAGCAGAAGGACAGGGAATTGTGAGCAGTTCTTC. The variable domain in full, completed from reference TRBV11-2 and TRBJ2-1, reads EAGVAQSPRYKIIEKRQSVAFWCNPISGHATLYWYQQILGQGPKLLIQFQNNGVVDDSQLPKDRFSAERLKGVDSTLKIQPAKLEDSAVYLCASSRRTGNCEQFFGPGTRLTVL.

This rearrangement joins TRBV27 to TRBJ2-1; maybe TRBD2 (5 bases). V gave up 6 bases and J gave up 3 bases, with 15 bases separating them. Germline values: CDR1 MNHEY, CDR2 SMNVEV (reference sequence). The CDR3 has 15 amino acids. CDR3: CASRRSWGVYNEQFF. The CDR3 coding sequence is TGTGCCAGCAGAAGGAGCTGGGGAGTCTACAATGAGCAGTTCTTC.

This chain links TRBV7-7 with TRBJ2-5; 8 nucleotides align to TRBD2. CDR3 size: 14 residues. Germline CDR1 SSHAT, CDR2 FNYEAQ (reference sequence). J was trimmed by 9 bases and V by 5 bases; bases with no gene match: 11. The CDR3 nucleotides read TGTGCCAGCAGCCCTTGGACTAGCTCCTTGGCCCAGTACTTC. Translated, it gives CASSPWTSSLAQYF. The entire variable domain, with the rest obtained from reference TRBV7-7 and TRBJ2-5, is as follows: GAGVSQSPRYKVTKRGQDVTLRCDPISSHATLYWYQQALGQGPEFLTYFNYEAQPDKSGLPSDRFSAERPEGSISTLTIQRTEQRDSAMYRCASSPWTSSLAQYFGPGTRLLVL.

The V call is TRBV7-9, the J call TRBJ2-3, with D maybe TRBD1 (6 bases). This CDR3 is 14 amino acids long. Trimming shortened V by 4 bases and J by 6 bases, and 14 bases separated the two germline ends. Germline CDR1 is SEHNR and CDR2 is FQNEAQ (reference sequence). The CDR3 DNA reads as TGTGCCAGCAGCTACACAGGGCTTATGGATACGCAGTATTTT. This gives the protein CASSYTGLMDTQYF.

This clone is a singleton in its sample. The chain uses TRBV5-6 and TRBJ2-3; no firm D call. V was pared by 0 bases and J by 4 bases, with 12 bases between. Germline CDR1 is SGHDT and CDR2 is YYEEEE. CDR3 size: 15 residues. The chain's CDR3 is CASSLEVSLPDTQYF. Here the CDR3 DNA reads TGTGCCAGCAGCTTGGAGGTCAGTCTGCCAGATACGCAGTATTTT. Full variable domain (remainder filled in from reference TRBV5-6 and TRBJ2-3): DAGVTQSPTHLIKTRGQQVTLRCSPKSGHDTVSWYQQALGQGPQFIFQYYEEEERQRGNFPDRFSGHQFPNYSSELNVNALLLGDSALYLCASSLEVSLPDTQYFGPGTRLTVL.

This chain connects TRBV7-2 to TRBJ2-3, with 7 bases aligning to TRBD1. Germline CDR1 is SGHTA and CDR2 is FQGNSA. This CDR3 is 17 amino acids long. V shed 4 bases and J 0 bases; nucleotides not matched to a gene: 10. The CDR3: CASSSIRTGTSTDTQYF. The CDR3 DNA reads TGTGCCAGCAGCTCAATCCGGACAGGTACTAGCACAGATACGCAGTATTTT.

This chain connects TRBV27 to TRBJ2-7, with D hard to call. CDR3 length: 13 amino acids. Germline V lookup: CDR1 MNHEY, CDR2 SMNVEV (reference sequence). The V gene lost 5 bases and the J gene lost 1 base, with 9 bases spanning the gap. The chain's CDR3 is CASSHIFSYEQYF. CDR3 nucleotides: TGTGCCAGCAGTCATATCTTTTCCTACGAGCAGTACTTC.

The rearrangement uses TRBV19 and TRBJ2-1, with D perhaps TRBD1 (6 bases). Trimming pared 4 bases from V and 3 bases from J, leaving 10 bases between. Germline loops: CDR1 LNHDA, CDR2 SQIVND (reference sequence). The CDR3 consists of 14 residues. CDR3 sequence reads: CASSRGTNYNEQFF. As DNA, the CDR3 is TGTGCCAGTAGTAGAGGGACAAACTACAATGAGCAGTTCTTC. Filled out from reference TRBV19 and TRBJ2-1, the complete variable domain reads DGGITQSPKYLFRKEGQNVTLSCEQNLNHDAMYWYRQDPGQGLRLIYYSQIVNDFQKGDIAEGYSVSREKKESFPLTVTSAQKNPTAFYLCASSRGTNYNEQFFGPGTRLTVL.

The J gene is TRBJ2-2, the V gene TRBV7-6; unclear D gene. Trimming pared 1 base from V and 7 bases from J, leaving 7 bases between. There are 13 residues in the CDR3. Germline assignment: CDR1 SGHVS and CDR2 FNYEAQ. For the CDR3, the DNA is TGTGCCAGCAGCTTAGGTCTCAGCGGGGAGCTGTTTTTT. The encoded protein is CASSLGLSGELFF.

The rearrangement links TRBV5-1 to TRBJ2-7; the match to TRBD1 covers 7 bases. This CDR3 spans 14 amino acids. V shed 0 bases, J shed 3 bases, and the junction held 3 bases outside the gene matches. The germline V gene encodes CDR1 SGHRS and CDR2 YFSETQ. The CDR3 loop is CASSLEGAYYEQYF. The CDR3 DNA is TGCGCCAGCAGCTTGGAGGGGGCTTACTACGAGCAGTACTTC. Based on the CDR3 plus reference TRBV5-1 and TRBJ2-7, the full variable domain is KAGVTQTPRYLIKTRGQQVTLSCSPISGHRSVSWYQQTPGQGLQFLFEYFSETQRNKGNFPGRFSGRQFSNSRSEMNVSTLELGDSALYLCASSLEGAYYEQYFGPGTRLTVT.

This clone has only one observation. CDR3 sequence (DNA): TGTGCCAGCTCGTCACATACGGGGGACAGGGGGCCCCCTGAAGCTTTCTTT. Residues: CASSSHTGDRGPPEAFF. The rearrangement joins TRBV18 to TRBJ1-1; 12 bases line up with TRBD1. Per germline, CDR1 KGHSH and CDR2 LQKENI. Losses at the gene ends were 6 bases for V and 6 bases for J; bases not matched to a gene: 14. The CDR3 totals 17 residues. Combining the CDR3 with reference TRBV18 and TRBJ1-1 gives the whole variable domain NAGVMQNPRHLVRRRGQEARLRCSPMKGHSHVYWYRQLPEEGLKFMVYLQKENIIDESGMPKERFSAEFPKEGPSILRIQQVVRGDSAAYFCASSSHTGDRGPPEAFFGQGTRLTVV.

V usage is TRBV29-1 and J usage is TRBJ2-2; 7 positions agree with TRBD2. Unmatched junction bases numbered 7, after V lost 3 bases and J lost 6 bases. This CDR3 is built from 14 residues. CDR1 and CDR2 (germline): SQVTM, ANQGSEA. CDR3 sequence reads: CSVEGQGGAGELFF. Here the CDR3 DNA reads TGCAGCGTTGAGGGCCAGGGAGGGGCCGGGGAGCTGTTTTTT.

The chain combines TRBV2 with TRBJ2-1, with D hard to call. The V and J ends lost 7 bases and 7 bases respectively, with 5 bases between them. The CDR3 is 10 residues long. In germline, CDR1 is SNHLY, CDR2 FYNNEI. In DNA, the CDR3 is TGTGCCAGCACAGGTAATGAGCAGTTCTTC. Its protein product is CASTGNEQFF.

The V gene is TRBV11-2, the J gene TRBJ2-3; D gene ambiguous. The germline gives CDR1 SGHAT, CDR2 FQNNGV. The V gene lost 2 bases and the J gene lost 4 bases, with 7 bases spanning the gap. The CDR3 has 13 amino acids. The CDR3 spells CASSLLDSDTQYF. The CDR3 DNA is TGTGCCAGCAGCTTACTAGATTCAGATACGCAGTATTTT.